These 9 T cell receptor beta chains share one sample of origin, sequenced in a study of cytomegalovirus exposure and HLA in healthy donors. PCR was performed using 60 Vbeta and 13 Jbeta primers. Sequenced by immunoSEQ multiplex PCR; TCRdb stores in-frame clones only, minus some. The sample contains around 97,000 clones, around a tenth of which appear only once. Sequencing input: PBMCs. These receptor sequences come from a man aged 45-65 years in good health and CMV-seropositive.

This clone showed up just a few times. The V gene is TRBV6-4, the J gene TRBJ1-2; D possibly corresponds to TRBD1 (6 bases). This CDR3 spans 13 amino acids. The germline gives CDR1 MRHNA, CDR2 SNTAGT. The V gene lost 3 bases and the J gene lost 7 bases, with 12 bases spanning the gap. CDR3 nucleotides: TGTGCCAGCAGTGAAGGGGGGGGCCGTGGCTACACCTTC. Translation gives CASSEGGGRGYTF.

This clone has a count of ten or more. V gene TRBV28 combines with J gene TRBJ1-2; D is unresolved. The CDR3 contains 14 residues. Germline V lookup: CDR1 MDHEN, CDR2 SYDVKM. Trimming stripped 2 bases from V and 2 bases from J, with 9 bases between. The CDR3 bases are TGTGCCAGCAGTTTAGATGGACTGAACTATGGCTACACCTTC. Its protein product is CASSLDGLNYGYTF.

The chain couples TRBV7-3 to TRBJ2-5; 11 bases agree with TRBD2. This CDR3 is 16 amino acids long. After removal of 5 bases from V and 6 bases from J, the junction contained 11 bases not matched to a gene. In germline, CDR1 is SGHTA, CDR2 FQGTGA. Here the CDR3 DNA reads TGTGCCAGCAGCCCGATAGCGGGAGGGCCCTTAAAGACCCAGTACTTC. It encodes CASSPIAGGPLKTQYF. The entire variable domain, with the rest obtained from reference TRBV7-3 and TRBJ2-5, is as follows: GAGVSQTPSNKVTEKGKYVELRCDPISGHTALYWYRQSLGQGPEFLIYFQGTGAADDSGLPNDRFFAVRPEGSVSTLKIQRTERGDSAVYLCASSPIAGGPLKTQYFGPGTRLLVL.

The chain couples TRBV19 to TRBJ2-2; 10 nucleotides agree with TRBD2. With V trimmed by 10 bases and J by 4 bases, 9 bases remained unmatched. Germline CDR1 reads LNHDA; CDR2 reads SQIVND (reference sequence). This CDR3 contains 15 residues. The CDR3 is CATTSGGGATGELFF. In DNA, the CDR3 is TGTGCCACCACAAGCGGGGGGGGAGCCACCGGGGAGCTGTTTTTT.

The rearrangement joins TRBV5-6 to TRBJ2-7; 9 bases are shared with TRBD2. V lost 3 bases and J lost 4; bases outside the gene matches: 11. The CDR3 has 16 residues. Germline values: CDR1 SGHDT, CDR2 YYEEEE. The CDR3 is CASSSGPDAGGYEQYF. CDR3 nucleotides: TGTGCCAGCAGCTCGGGGCCCGACGCGGGAGGGTACGAGCAGTACTTC.

V usage is TRBV7-6 and J usage is TRBJ1-2; D gene unclear. The CDR3 is 14 residues long. The V gene lost 5 bases and the J gene lost 2 bases, with 12 bases spanning the gap. Germline V gene lookup returns CDR1 SGHVS and CDR2 FNYEAQ. The CDR3 sequence is CASSQQEGNYGYTF. CDR3 in DNA: TGTGCCAGCAGCCAGCAAGAGGGAAACTATGGCTACACCTTC. The complete variable domain, with remaining parts taken from reference TRBV7-6 and TRBJ1-2, reads GAGVSQSPRYKVTKRGQDVALRCDPISGHVSLYWYRQALGQGPEFLTYFNYEAQQDKSGLPNDRFSAERPEGSISTLTIQRTEQRDSAMYRCASSQQEGNYGYTFGSGTRLTVV.

This clone has at least ten counts. The gene calls are TRBV6-5 and TRBJ1-2; D uncertain. Trimming removed 4 bases from V and 7 bases from J, with 7 bases in between. This CDR3 is built from 11 residues. CDR1 and CDR2 (germline): MNHEY, SVGAGI. CDR3 residues: CASSSRFGYTF. CDR3 coding DNA: TGTGCCAGCAGTTCGCGTTTTGGCTACACCTTC.

J is TRBJ1-5 and V is TRBV28; D possibly corresponds to TRBD1 (5 bases). This CDR3 is built from 15 residues. V was pared by 5 bases and J by 4 bases, with 15 bases between. The germline V gene has CDR1 MDHEN and CDR2 SYDVKM. This CDR3 is CASSPPEGMNQPQHF. DNA of the CDR3: TGTGCCAGCAGTCCCCCGGAGGGGATGAATCAGCCCCAGCATTTT.

This clone came up a few times. This chain connects TRBV6-5 to TRBJ2-7; possibly TRBD1 for D (5 bases). The CDR3 runs 15 residues. CDR1 and CDR2 (germline): MNHEY, SVGAGI. Between the trimmed V and J ends, which lost 6 bases and 1 base, there was a span of 16 bases. As DNA, the CDR3 is TGTGCCAGCAGATCGCCCGGACATGGGTCCTACGAGCAGTACTTC. Translating gives CASRSPGHGSYEQYF.